This entry describes one TCR beta chain. Its antigen is unidentified. Donors were ostensibly healthy at sampling, although undocumented immune exposures were probable. The study ran its PCR with 60 Vbeta and 13 Jbeta primers. The data were produced by immunoSEQ multiplex PCR, yet TCRdb's version contains in-frame clones alone and is incomplete. The sample has fewer than 250,000 clones, 60% to 80% seen once. The sample is drawn from a study of cytomegalovirus exposure and HLA in healthy donors. Study results and limitations: A later analysis appeared to link common viral pathogens to several of the most significant clusters.

The clonotype was recovered from a woman aged 25 to 39 in good health and CMV-seronegative. Sequencing used PBMCs.

CDR3 DNA sequence: TGTGCCAGCAGCTTATACTTGGGGCGCGAGAATGAAAAACTGTTTTTT. Amino acids: CASSLYLGRENEKLFF. This chain joins TRBV7-9 and TRBJ1-4; maybe TRBD1 (5 bases). Trimming took off 2 bases at V and 5 bases at J, with 15 bases between the two ends. Germline CDR1 and CDR2: SEHNR and FQNEAQ (reference sequence). The CDR3 totals 16 residues.